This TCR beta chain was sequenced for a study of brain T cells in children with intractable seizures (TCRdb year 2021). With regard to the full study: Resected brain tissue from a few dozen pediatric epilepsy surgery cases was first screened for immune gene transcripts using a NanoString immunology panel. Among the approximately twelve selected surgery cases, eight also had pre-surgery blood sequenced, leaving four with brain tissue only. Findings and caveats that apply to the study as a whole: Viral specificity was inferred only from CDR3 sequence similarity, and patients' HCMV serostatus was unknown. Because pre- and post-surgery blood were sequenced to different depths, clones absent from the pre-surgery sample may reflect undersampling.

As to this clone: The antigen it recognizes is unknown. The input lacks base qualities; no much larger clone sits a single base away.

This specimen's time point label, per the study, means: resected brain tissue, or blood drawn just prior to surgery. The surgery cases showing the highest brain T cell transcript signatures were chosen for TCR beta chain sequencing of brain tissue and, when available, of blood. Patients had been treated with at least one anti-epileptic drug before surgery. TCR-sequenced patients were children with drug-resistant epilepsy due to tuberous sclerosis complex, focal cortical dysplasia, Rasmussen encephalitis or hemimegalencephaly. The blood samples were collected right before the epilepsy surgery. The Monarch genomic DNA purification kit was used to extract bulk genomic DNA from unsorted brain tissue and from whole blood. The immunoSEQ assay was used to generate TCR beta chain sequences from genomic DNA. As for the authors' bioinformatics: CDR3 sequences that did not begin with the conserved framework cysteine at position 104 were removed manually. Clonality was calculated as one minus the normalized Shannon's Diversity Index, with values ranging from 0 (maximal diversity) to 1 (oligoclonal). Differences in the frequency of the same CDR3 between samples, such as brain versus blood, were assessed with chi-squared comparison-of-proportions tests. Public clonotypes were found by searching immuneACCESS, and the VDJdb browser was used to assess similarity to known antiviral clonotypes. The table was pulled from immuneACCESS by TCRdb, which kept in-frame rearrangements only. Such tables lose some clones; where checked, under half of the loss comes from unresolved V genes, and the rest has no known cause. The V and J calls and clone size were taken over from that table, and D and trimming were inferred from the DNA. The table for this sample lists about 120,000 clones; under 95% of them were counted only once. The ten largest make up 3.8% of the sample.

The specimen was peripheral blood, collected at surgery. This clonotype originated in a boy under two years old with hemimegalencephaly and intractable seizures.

In nucleotide form, the sequence is TGTGCCAGCAGGGTCCTCAGGACGCTTGTGGATGGCTACACCTTC. Its translation is CASRVLRTLVDGYTF. The V and J segments used are TRBV2 and TRBJ1-2, with the D gene uncertain. CDR1 and CDR2 are drawn from the germline V gene: SNHLY, FYNNEI. The trim is 6 bases for V and 6 bases for J, with a gap of 20 bases between the germline ends. From its cysteine to its phenylalanine, the CDR3 spans 15 amino acids. Of all the DNA, just the CDR3 is kept, 45 bases in frame from base 1.